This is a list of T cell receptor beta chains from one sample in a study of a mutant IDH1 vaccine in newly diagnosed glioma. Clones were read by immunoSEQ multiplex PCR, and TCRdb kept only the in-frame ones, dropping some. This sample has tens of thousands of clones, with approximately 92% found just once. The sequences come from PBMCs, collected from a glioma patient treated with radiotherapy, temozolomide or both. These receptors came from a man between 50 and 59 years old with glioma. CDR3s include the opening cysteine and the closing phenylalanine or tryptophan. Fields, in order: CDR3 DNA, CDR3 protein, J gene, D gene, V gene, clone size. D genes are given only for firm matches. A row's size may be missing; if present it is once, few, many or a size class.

DNA: TGTGCCAGCAGTTTTCGGGGCGTCTACAATGAGCAGTTCTTC
CDR3: CASSFRGVYNEQFF
J: TRBJ2-1
D: -
V: TRBV27
size: -

DNA: TGTGCCAGCCACTATAGCAATCAGCCCCAGCATTTT
CDR3: CASHYSNQPQHF
J: TRBJ1-5
D: -
V: TRBV6-5
size: -

DNA: TGTGCCATCTCGTCAGGGGGGGGCTATGGCTACACCTTC
CDR3: CAISSGGGYGYTF
J: TRBJ1-2
D: TRBD1
V: TRBV28
size: -

DNA: TGTGCCAGCAGTGAATTGCGGGGGGATACCTACAATGAGCAGTTCTTC
CDR3: CASSELRGDTYNEQFF
J: TRBJ2-1
D: TRBD2
V: TRBV25-1
size: -

DNA: TGCAGCGCCTCTCGGGCGCAAAATCAGCCCCAGCATTTT
CDR3: CSASRAQNQPQHF
J: TRBJ1-5
D: -
V: TRBV29-1
size: -

DNA: TGTGCCAGCAGCGCCTCCCGGGGCGCGAACACTGAAGCTTTCTTT
CDR3: CASSASRGANTEAFF
J: TRBJ1-1
D: -
V: TRBV9
size: -

DNA: TGCGCCAGCAGCTCGAGCCTCGGACTAGCGACGTACAATGAGCAGTTCTTC
CDR3: CASSSSLGLATYNEQFF
J: TRBJ2-1
D: TRBD2
V: TRBV5-1
size: -

DNA: TGTGCCAGCAGCCCCCGAGGCACCTACGAGCAGTACTTC
CDR3: CASSPRGTYEQYF
J: TRBJ2-7
D: -
V: TRBV13
size: once

DNA: TGCGCCAGCAGACAGGGAGATACGCAGTATTTT
CDR3: CASRQGDTQYF
J: TRBJ2-3
D: -
V: TRBV5-1
size: -

DNA: TGTGCCTGGAGTTTAACCCGGGGGGAGCAGTTCTTC
CDR3: CAWSLTRGEQFF
J: TRBJ2-1
D: -
V: TRBV30
size: -